These T cell receptor beta chains were read from a single sample in a study of blood T cell repertoires in COVID-19. The repertoire was sequenced with immunoSEQ multiplex PCR; TCRdb's copy has only in-frame clones and lacks some. This sample has approximately 35,000 clones, with approximately 80% found just once. Sample: peripheral blood. These receptors originate from a man at least 80 years old with acute or convalescent COVID-19. Both conserved end residues are part of each CDR3. The D gene is left open where the match is weak. Not every row has a clone size; where given, it reads once, few, many or a size class.

>TRBV14|TRBD2|-|TRBJ2-2
TGTGCCAGCAGCCAAGAGTCCAGCGGGAGTACCGGGGAGCTGTTTTTT
CASSQESSGSTGELFF
>TRBV5-4|TRBD1|-|TRBJ1-5
TGTGCCAGCAGCGTTGACAGGGCCCCATTGGCCCAGCATTTT
CASSVDRAPLAQHF
>TRBV5-1|TRBD1|-|TRBJ1-1
TGCGCCAGCAGCCCGTACAGGGGGCGTAGCACTGAAGCTTTCTTT
CASSPYRGRSTEAFF
>TRBV3-1/TRBV3-2|-|few|TRBJ1-6
TGTGCCAGCAGCCAGGCAGGACACGATAATTCACCCCTCCACTTT
CASSQAGHDNSPLHF
>TRBV5-1|TRBD1|-|TRBJ1-5
TGCGCCAGCAGCTTGGTTCCGACAGGGGGCCGGGTAGGCAATCAGCCCCAGCATTTT
CASSLVPTGGRVGNQPQHF
>TRBV29-1|-|-|TRBJ2-7
TGCAGCGTTGAATATCCCAGTTCCTACGAGCAGTACTTC
CSVEYPSSYEQYF
>TRBV19|TRBD1|few|TRBJ1-2
TGTGCCAGTAGCAACGAGGGACAGGGCAGGGGCTATGGCTACACCTTC
CASSNEGQGRGYGYTF
>TRBV5-5|TRBD1|few|TRBJ1-5
TGTGCCAGCAGCTTGTCCGGGACAGGTAGCTGGCCCCAGCATTTT
CASSLSGTGSWPQHF
>TRBV9|TRBD1|-|TRBJ2-7
TGTGCCAGCAGCGTAGGGGCGACAGGGGGCTCCTACGAGCAGTACTTC
CASSVGATGGSYEQYF
>TRBV5-4|-|once|TRBJ1-2
TGTGCCAGCAGCTTACCGGGGGACTATGGCTACACCTTC
CASSLPGDYGYTF